These T cell receptor beta chains were read from a single sample in a study of blood T cell repertoires in COVID-19. This table comes from immunoSEQ multiplex PCR, and its TCRdb copy is limited to in-frame clones, with some not included. The sample holds around 46,000 clones; approximately 80% are singletons and the top ten take about 7%. Sequences were obtained from peripheral blood. Receptors were obtained from a man aged 40-49 years with acute or convalescent COVID-19. CDR3s include the opening cysteine and the closing phenylalanine or tryptophan. The D gene is left open where the match is weak. Not every row has a clone size; where given, it reads once, few, many or a size class.

CDR3: CASSIQGRQETQYF; DNA: TGTGCCAGCAGTATACAGGGAAGACAAGAGACCCAGTACTTC; size: NA; V: TRBV2; J: TRBJ2-5; D: NA
CDR3: CASSFTGQAYGYTF; DNA: TGTGCCAGCAGTTTCACCGGACAGGCCTATGGCTACACCTTC; size: medium-sized; V: TRBV5-4; J: TRBJ1-2; D: TRBD1
CDR3: CSASKGQSRSGELFF; DNA: TGCAGTGCTAGTAAGGGACAGAGTCGGTCCGGGGAGCTGTTTTTT; size: NA; V: TRBV20-1; J: TRBJ2-2; D: TRBD1
CDR3: CATRRDRDETQYF; DNA: TGTGCCACCAGGCGGGACAGGGATGAGACCCAGTACTTC; size: NA; V: TRBV24-1; J: TRBJ2-5; D: TRBD1
CDR3: CASSLGPPGTGAGEQYF; DNA: TGTGCCAGCAGCTTAGGGCCCCCGGGGACAGGGGCGGGCGAGCAGTACTTC; size: NA; V: TRBV7-2; J: TRBJ2-7; D: TRBD1
CDR3: CASTTRLARSYTF; DNA: TGTGCCAGCACAACAAGGCTCGCCAGGAGCTACACCTTC; size: NA; V: TRBV28; J: TRBJ1-2; D: NA
CDR3: CASSQRQGAWEKLFF; DNA: TGTGCCAGCAGTCAGCGACAGGGGGCATGGGAAAAACTGTTTTTT; size: few; V: TRBV6-2/TRBV6-3; J: TRBJ1-4; D: TRBD1
CDR3: CASSLGTGLNNSPLHF; DNA: TGTGCCAGCAGCTTGGGGACAGGGTTAAATAATTCACCCCTCCACTTT; size: NA; V: TRBV11-2; J: TRBJ1-6; D: TRBD1
CDR3: CATSKGKGDEQYF; DNA: TGTGCCACCAGCAAGGGGAAGGGGGACGAGCAGTACTTC; size: NA; V: TRBV15; J: TRBJ2-7; D: NA
CDR3: CASSRQGTGQETQYF; DNA: TGTGCCAGCAGTCGACAGGGGACGGGCCAAGAGACCCAGTACTTC; size: NA; V: TRBV2; J: TRBJ2-5; D: TRBD1
CDR3: CASSPSDRGYEQYF; DNA: TGTGCCAGCAGCCCTTCGGATAGGGGTTACGAGCAGTACTTC; size: NA; V: TRBV3-1/TRBV3-2; J: TRBJ2-7; D: NA
CDR3: CASSPGLAGVTSTDTQYF; DNA: TGCGCCAGCAGCCCAGGACTAGCGGGGGTAACTAGCACAGATACGCAGTATTTT; size: NA; V: TRBV5-1; J: TRBJ2-3; D: TRBD2
CDR3: CAWTGTGSASNYGYTF; DNA: TGTGCCTGGACCGGGACAGGGTCCGCTTCTAACTATGGCTACACCTTC; size: NA; V: TRBV30; J: TRBJ1-2; D: TRBD1
CDR3: CASSQDGLSTDTQYF; DNA: TGTGCCAGCAGCCAGGACGGACTCTCCACAGATACGCAGTATTTT; size: NA; V: TRBV6-5; J: TRBJ2-3; D: NA
CDR3: CASSFSGQGNQPQHF; DNA: TGTGCCAGCAGCTTTTCAGGGCAAGGCAATCAGCCCCAGCATTTT; size: few; V: TRBV5-6; J: TRBJ1-5; D: NA
CDR3: CASSDMYNSPLHF; DNA: TGTGCCAGCAGTGACATGTATAATTCACCCCTCCACTTT; size: NA; V: TRBV6-1; J: TRBJ1-6; D: NA
CDR3: CASSEALPEYNEQFF; DNA: TGTGCCAGCAGTGAAGCGCTTCCAGAATACAATGAGCAGTTCTTC; size: NA; V: TRBV6-1; J: TRBJ2-1; D: NA
CDR3: CASSQGGGTGFAGELFF; DNA: TGCGCCAGCAGCCAAGGGGGAGGGACAGGGTTCGCCGGGGAGCTGTTTTTT; size: NA; V: TRBV4-1; J: TRBJ2-2; D: TRBD1
CDR3: CASSPGLAGVLETQYF; DNA: TGCGCCAGCAGCCCGGGACTAGCGGGGGTTTTGGAGACCCAGTACTTC; size: NA; V: TRBV5-1; J: TRBJ2-5; D: TRBD2
CDR3: CAGRGQGVNTEAFF; DNA: TGTGCCGGAAGGGGACAGGGGGTGAACACTGAAGCTTTCTTT; size: NA; V: TRBV6-5; J: TRBJ1-1; D: TRBD1
CDR3: CASSPGGQGANYGYTF; DNA: TGTGCCTCCTCGCCGGGGGGACAGGGGGCTAACTATGGCTACACCTTC; size: NA; V: TRBV19; J: TRBJ1-2; D: TRBD1
CDR3: CASSLGGSSNQPQHF; DNA: TGTGCCAGCAGCTTAGGAGGGAGCAGCAATCAGCCCCAGCATTTT; size: NA; V: TRBV7-9; J: TRBJ1-5; D: NA
CDR3: CASSFTGGETQYF; DNA: TGTGCCAGCAGTTTTACAGGGGGAGAGACCCAGTACTTC; size: NA; V: TRBV2; J: TRBJ2-5; D: TRBD1
CDR3: CASSKLGGTAYEQYF; DNA: TGTGCCAGCAGCAAACTTGGGGGGACCGCCTACGAGCAGTACTTC; size: NA; V: TRBV7-8; J: TRBJ2-7; D: NA
CDR3: CASSRGAGANVLTF; DNA: TGTGCCAGCAGCCGAGGTGCTGGGGCCAACGTCCTGACTTTC; size: many; V: TRBV13; J: TRBJ2-6; D: NA
CDR3: CASSRQGDGYTF; DNA: TGTGCCAGCAGCAGACAGGGGGATGGCTACACCTTC; size: NA; V: TRBV7-9; J: TRBJ1-2; D: TRBD1
CDR3: CASSPTGGDQPQHF; DNA: TGTGCCAGCTCACCAACCGGGGGAGATCAGCCCCAGCATTTT; size: NA; V: TRBV18; J: TRBJ1-5; D: NA
CDR3: CASSRDISSYEQYF; DNA: TGTGCCAGCAGTCGGGACATAAGCTCCTACGAGCAGTACTTC; size: NA; V: TRBV6-5; J: TRBJ2-7; D: NA
CDR3: CASSGQRQPYGYTF; DNA: TGTGCCAGTAGCGGACAGCGGCAACCCTATGGCTACACCTTC; size: NA; V: TRBV19; J: TRBJ1-2; D: NA
CDR3: CAIRADGGNEKLFF; DNA: TGTGCCATCAGAGCGGACGGTGGCAATGAAAAACTGTTTTTT; size: NA; V: TRBV10-3; J: TRBJ1-4; D: NA
CDR3: CASSPSGGYGNTIYF; DNA: TGCGCCAGCAGCCCCTCTGGGGGGTATGGAAACACCATATATTTT; size: NA; V: TRBV4-3; J: TRBJ1-3; D: NA
CDR3: CASSVGLLNSPLHF; DNA: TGTGCCAGCAGTGTCGGACTGTTAAATTCACCCCTCCACTTT; size: few; V: TRBV27; J: TRBJ1-6; D: NA
CDR3: CASSYYGDNTQYF; DNA: TGTGCCAGCAGTTACTATGGTGATAATACGCAGTATTTT; size: NA; V: TRBV2; J: TRBJ2-3; D: NA
CDR3: CASRFGLAGGLYQETQYF; DNA: TGTGCCAGCAGGTTCGGACTAGCGGGGGGCCTGTACCAAGAGACCCAGTACTTC; size: NA; V: TRBV7-8; J: TRBJ2-5; D: TRBD2
CDR3: CASSQAQGYGYTF; DNA: TGTGCCAGCAGCCAAGCACAGGGTTATGGCTACACCTTC; size: large; V: TRBV14; J: TRBJ1-2; D: NA
CDR3: CASSIFEGFYEQYF; DNA: TGTGCCAGTAGTATTTTCGAGGGATTCTACGAGCAGTACTTC; size: few; V: TRBV19; J: TRBJ2-7; D: NA
CDR3: CASSLAFGATPYGYTF; DNA: TGTGCCAGCAGCTTGGCTTTCGGAGCTACCCCCTATGGCTACACCTTC; size: NA; V: TRBV5-6; J: TRBJ1-2; D: NA
CDR3: CASSRGTGGNQPQHF; DNA: TGTGCCAGCAGCCGAGGGACAGGGGGAAATCAGCCCCAGCATTTT; size: NA; V: TRBV27; J: TRBJ1-5; D: TRBD1
CDR3: CASSFSGAGANVLTF; DNA: TGTGCCAGCAGTTTCTCCGGGGCTGGGGCCAACGTCCTGACTTTC; size: few; V: TRBV28; J: TRBJ2-6; D: NA
CDR3: CASSYGGRGYTF; DNA: TGTGCCAGCAGTTACGGGGGCCGGGGCTACACCTTC; size: once; V: TRBV6-5; J: TRBJ1-2; D: NA
CDR3: CASSLDSSRGYTF; DNA: TGTGCCAGCAGTTTAGACTCGTCGCGCGGCTACACCTTC; size: NA; V: TRBV28; J: TRBJ1-2; D: NA
CDR3: CASSANVGGITEAFF; DNA: TGTGCCAGCTCAGCTAACGTTGGGGGGATCACTGAAGCTTTCTTT; size: NA; V: TRBV18; J: TRBJ1-1; D: NA
CDR3: CAWDRGLAGPDTQYF; DNA: TGTGCCTGGGATAGGGGACTAGCGGGCCCAGATACGCAGTATTTT; size: NA; V: TRBV30; J: TRBJ2-3; D: TRBD2
CDR3: CASSLPPGGQNSPLHF; DNA: TGTGCCAGCAGCTTACCCCCCGGGGGGCAGAATTCACCCCTCCACTTT; size: NA; V: TRBV7-8; J: TRBJ1-6; D: NA
CDR3: CSADRGLSGNTIYF; DNA: TGCAGCGCTGACAGGGGGCTTTCTGGAAACACCATATATTTT; size: NA; V: TRBV29-1; J: TRBJ1-3; D: TRBD1
CDR3: CSVRVQGGITDTQYF; DNA: TGCAGCGTTAGAGTCCAGGGGGGAATCACAGATACGCAGTATTTT; size: NA; V: TRBV29-1; J: TRBJ2-3; D: NA
CDR3: CASSIGQNTGELFF; DNA: TGCGCCAGCAGCATCGGACAGAACACCGGGGAGCTGTTTTTT; size: NA; V: TRBV5-1; J: TRBJ2-2; D: NA
CDR3: CASSLQASGGLGSDTQYF; DNA: TGTGCCAGCAGCTTACAGGCTAGCGGGGGCCTGGGCTCAGACACGCAGTATTTT; size: once; V: TRBV7-3; J: TRBJ2-3; D: TRBD2
CDR3: CASSIQGMDTDTQYF; DNA: TGTGCCAGTAGTATCCAGGGGATGGACACAGATACGCAGTATTTT; size: NA; V: TRBV19; J: TRBJ2-3; D: NA
CDR3: CATQSVESYEQYF; DNA: TGTGCCACCCAGAGCGTGGAATCCTACGAGCAGTACTTC; size: few; V: TRBV6-6; J: TRBJ2-7; D: NA
CDR3: CASSPSGVLGYGYTF; DNA: TGTGCCAGCTCACCATCGGGGGTCCTAGGATATGGCTACACCTTC; size: once; V: TRBV18; J: TRBJ1-2; D: NA
CDR3: CAWSSWGTYSSNTGELFF; DNA: TGTGCCTGGAGTTCCTGGGGGACATACTCCTCCAACACCGGGGAGCTGTTTTTT; size: NA; V: TRBV30; J: TRBJ2-2; D: NA